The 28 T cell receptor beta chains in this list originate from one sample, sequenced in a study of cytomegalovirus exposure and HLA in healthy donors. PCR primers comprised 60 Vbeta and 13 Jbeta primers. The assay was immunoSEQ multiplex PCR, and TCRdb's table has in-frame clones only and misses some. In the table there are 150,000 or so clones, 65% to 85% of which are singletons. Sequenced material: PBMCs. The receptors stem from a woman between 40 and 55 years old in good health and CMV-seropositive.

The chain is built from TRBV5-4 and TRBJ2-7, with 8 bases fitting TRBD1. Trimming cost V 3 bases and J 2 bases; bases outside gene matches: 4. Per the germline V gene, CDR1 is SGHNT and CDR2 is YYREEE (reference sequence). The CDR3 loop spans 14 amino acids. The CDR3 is CASSSGQAPYEQYF. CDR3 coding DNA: TGTGCCAGCAGCTCGGGACAGGCACCCTACGAGCAGTACTTC.

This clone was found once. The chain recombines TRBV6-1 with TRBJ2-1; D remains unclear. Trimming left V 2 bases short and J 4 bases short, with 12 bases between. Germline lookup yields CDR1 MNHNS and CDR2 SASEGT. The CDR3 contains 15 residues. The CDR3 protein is CASSEQVLWYNEQFF. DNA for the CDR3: TGTGCCAGCAGTGAACAGGTCCTCTGGTACAATGAGCAGTTCTTC.

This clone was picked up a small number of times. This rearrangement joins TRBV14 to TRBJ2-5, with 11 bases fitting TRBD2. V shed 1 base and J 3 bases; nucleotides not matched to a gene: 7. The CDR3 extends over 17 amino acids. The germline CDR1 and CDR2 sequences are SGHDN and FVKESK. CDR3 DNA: TGTGCCAGCAGCCAAGCTGTAGCGGGGGGGCCGGAAGAGACCCAGTACTTC. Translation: CASSQAVAGGPEETQYF.

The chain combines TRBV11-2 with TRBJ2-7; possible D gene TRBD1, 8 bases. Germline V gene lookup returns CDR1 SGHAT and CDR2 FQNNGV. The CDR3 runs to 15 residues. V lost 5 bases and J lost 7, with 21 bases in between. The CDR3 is CASSPGGQVVGEQYF. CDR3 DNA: TGTGCCAGCAGCCCGGGGGGACAGGTTGTTGGGGAGCAGTACTTC. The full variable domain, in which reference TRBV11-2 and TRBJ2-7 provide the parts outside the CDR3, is EAGVAQSPRYKIIEKRQSVAFWCNPISGHATLYWYQQILGQGPKLLIQFQNNGVVDDSQLPKDRFSAERLKGVDSTLKIQPAKLEDSAVYLCASSPGGQVVGEQYFGPGTRLTVT.

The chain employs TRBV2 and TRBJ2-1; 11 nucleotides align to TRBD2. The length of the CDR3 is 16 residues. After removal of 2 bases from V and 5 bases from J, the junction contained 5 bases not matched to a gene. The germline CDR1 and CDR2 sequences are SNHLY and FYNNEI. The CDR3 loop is CASSEYTLAGDNEQFF. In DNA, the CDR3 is TGTGCCAGCAGTGAATATACACTAGCGGGGGACAATGAGCAGTTCTTC.

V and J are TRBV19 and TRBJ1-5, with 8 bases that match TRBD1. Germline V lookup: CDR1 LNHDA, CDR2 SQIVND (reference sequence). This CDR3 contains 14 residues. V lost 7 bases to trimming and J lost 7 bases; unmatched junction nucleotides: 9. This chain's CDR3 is CASTDTGGRQPQHF. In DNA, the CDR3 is TGTGCCAGTACCGATACAGGGGGGAGGCAGCCCCAGCATTTT.

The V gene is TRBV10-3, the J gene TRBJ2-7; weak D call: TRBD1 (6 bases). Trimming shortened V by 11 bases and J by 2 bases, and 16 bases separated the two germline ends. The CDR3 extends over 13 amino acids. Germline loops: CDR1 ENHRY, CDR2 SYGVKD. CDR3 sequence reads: CAARDTGAYEQYF. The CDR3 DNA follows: TGTGCCGCCCGGGACACTGGGGCCTACGAGCAGTACTTC.

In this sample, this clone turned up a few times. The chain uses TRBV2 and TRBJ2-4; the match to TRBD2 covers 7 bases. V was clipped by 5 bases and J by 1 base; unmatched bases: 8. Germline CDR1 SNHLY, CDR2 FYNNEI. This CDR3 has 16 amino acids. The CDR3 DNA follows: TGTGCCAGCAGTTACGCCGCCGGGGGGGCCAAAAACATTCAGTACTTC. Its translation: CASSYAAGGAKNIQYF.

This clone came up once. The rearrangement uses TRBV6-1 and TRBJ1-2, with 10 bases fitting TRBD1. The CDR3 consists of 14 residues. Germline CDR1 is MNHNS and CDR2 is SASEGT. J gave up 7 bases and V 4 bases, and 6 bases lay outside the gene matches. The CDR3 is CASSVDRGRIGYTF. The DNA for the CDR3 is TGTGCCAGCAGTGTAGACAGGGGGCGTATTGGCTACACCTTC.

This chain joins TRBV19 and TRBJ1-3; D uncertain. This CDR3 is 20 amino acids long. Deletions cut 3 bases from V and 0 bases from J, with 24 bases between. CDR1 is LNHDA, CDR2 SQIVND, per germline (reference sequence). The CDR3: CASSIAFAGTTTSSGNTIYF. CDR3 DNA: TGTGCCAGTAGTATCGCCTTTGCAGGTACGACGACATCCTCTGGAAACACCATATATTTT.

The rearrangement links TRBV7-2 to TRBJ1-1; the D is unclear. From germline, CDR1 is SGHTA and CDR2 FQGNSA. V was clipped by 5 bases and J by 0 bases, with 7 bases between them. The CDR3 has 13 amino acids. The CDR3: CASSGRLNTEAFF. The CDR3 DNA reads TGTGCCAGCAGCGGGCGTCTGAACACTGAAGCTTTCTTT.

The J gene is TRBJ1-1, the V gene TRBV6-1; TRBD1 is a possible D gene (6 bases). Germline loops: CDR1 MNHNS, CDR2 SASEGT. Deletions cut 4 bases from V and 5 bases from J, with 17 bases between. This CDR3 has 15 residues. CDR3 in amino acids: CASSGTGTRGTEAFF. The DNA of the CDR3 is TGTGCCAGCAGTGGCACCGGGACAAGGGGTACTGAAGCTTTCTTT.

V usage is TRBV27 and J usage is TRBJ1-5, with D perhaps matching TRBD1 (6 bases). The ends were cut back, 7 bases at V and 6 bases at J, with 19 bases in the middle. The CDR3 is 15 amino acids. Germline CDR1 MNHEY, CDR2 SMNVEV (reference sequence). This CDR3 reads CASKGDGSFPQPQHF. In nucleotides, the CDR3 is TGTGCCAGCAAGGGGGACGGGTCGTTCCCTCAGCCCCAGCATTTT.

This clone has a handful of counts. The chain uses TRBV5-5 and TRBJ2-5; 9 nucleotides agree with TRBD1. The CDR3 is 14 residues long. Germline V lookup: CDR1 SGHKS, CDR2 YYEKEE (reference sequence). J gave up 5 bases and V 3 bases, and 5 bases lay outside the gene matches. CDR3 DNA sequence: TGTGCCAGCAGCTCCAGGGGGACAGGGGAGACCCAGTACTTC. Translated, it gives CASSSRGTGETQYF.

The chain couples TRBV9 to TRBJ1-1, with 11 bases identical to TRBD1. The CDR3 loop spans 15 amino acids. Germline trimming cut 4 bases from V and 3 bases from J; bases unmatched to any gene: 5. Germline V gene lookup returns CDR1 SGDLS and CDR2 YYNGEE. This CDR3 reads CASSTRDRGDTEAFF. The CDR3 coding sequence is TGTGCCAGCAGCACCCGGGACAGGGGGGACACTGAAGCTTTCTTT. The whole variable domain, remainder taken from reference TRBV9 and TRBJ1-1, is DSGVTQTPKHLITATGQRVTLRCSPRSGDLSVYWYQQSLDQGLQFLIQYYNGEERAKGNILERFSAQQFPDLHSELNLSSLELGDSALYFCASSTRDRGDTEAFFGQGTRLTVV.

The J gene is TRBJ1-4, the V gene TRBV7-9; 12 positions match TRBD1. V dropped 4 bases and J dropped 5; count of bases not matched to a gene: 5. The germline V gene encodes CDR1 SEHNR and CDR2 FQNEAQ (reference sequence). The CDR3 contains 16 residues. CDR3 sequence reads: CASSWGDRGRNEKLFF. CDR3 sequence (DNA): TGTGCCAGCAGCTGGGGGGACAGGGGGCGCAATGAAAAACTGTTTTTT. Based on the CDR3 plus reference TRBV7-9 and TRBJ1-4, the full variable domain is DTGVSQNPRHKITKRGQNVTFRCDPISEHNRLYWYRQTLGQGPEFLTYFQNEAQLEKSRLLSDRFSAERPKGSFSTLEIQRTEQGDSAMYLCASSWGDRGRNEKLFFGSGTQLSVL.

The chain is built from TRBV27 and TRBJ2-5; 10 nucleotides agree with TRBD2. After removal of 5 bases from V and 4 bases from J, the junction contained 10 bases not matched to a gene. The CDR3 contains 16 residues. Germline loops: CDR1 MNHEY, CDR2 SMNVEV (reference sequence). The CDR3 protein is CASSPGLAAVRETQYF. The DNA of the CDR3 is TGTGCCAGCAGTCCAGGACTAGCGGCAGTACGAGAGACCCAGTACTTC.

The CDR3 DNA reads TGTGCCAGCAGTTACTCGACACCTGGGTTGAACACTGAAGCTTTCTTT. Residues: CASSYSTPGLNTEAFF. The rearrangement joins TRBV6-5 to TRBJ1-1; D gene ambiguous. Trimming shortened V by 0 bases and J by 0 bases, and 11 bases separated the two germline ends. CDR1 MNHEY and CDR2 SVGAGI come from the germline V gene. This CDR3 spans 16 amino acids.

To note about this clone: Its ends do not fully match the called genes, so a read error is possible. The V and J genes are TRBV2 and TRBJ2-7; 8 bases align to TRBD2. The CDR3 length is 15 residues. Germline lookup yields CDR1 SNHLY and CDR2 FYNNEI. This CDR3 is CASSEAGALSYEQYF. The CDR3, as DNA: TGTGCCAGCAGCGAAGCGGGGGCCCTATCCTACGAGCAGTACTTC.

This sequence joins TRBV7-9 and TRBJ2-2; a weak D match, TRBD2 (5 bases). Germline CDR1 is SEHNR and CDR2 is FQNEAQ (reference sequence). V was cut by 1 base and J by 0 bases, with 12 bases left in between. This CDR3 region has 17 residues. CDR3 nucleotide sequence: TGTGCCAGCAGCTTAGTCCACGGGGATTCGAACACCGGGGAGCTGTTTTTT. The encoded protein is CASSLVHGDSNTGELFF.

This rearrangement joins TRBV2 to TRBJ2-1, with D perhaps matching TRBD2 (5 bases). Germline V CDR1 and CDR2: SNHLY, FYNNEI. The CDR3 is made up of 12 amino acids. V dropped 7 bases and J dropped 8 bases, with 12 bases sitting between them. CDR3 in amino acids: CASTTSGDEQFF. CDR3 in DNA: TGTGCCAGCACCACGAGCGGTGATGAGCAGTTCTTC.

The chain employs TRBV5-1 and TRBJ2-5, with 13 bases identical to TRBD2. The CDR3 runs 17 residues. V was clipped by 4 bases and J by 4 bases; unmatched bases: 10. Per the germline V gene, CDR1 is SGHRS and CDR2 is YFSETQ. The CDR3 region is CASSTTRTSGGLETQYF. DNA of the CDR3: TGCGCCAGCAGCACAACTCGGACTAGCGGGGGCCTAGAGACCCAGTACTTC.

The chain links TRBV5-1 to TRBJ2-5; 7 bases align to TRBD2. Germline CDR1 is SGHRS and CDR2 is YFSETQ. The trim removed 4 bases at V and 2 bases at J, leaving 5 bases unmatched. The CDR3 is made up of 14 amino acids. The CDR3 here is CASSDPSGQETQYF. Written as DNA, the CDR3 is TGCGCCAGCAGCGACCCTAGCGGACAAGAGACCCAGTACTTC.

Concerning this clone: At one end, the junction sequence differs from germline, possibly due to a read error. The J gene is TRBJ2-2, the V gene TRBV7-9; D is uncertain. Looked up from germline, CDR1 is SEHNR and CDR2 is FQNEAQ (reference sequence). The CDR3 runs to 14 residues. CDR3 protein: CSSSRRELAGELFF. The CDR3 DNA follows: TGTTCCAGCAGCCGCCGCGAATTGGCCGGGGAGCTGTTTTTT. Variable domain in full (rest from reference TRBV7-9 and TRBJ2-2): DTGVSQNPRHKITKRGQNVTFRCDPISEHNRLYWYRQTLGQGPEFLTYFQNEAQLEKSRLLSDRFSAERPKGSFSTLEIQRTEQGDSAMYLCSSSRRELAGELFFGEGSRLTVL.

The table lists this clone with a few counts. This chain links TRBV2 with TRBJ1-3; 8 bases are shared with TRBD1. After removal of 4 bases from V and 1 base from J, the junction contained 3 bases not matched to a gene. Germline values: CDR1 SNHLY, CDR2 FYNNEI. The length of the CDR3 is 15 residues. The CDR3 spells CASSVQGASGNTIYF. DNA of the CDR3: TGTGCCAGCAGTGTGCAGGGGGCATCTGGAAACACCATATATTTT.

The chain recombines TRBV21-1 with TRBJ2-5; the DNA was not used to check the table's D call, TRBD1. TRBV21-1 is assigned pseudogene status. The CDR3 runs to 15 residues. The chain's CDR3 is CASSPYRQGQETQYF. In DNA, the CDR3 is TGTGCCAGCAGTCCCTATAGGCAGGGACAAGAGACCCAGTACTTC.

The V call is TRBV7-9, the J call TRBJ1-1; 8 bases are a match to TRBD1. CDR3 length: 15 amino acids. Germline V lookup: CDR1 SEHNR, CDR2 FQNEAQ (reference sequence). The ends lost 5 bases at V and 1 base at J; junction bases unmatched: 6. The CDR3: CASSPVGQENTEAFF. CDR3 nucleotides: TGTGCCAGCAGCCCGGTGGGACAGGAGAACACTGAAGCTTTCTTT.

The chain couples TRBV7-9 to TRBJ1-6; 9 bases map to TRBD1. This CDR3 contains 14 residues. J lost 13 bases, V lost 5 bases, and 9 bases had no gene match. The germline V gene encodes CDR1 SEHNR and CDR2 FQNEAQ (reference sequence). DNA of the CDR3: TGTGCCAGCAGCCTAGAGACAGGGGGTTATCCCCTCCACTTT. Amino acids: CASSLETGGYPLHF.